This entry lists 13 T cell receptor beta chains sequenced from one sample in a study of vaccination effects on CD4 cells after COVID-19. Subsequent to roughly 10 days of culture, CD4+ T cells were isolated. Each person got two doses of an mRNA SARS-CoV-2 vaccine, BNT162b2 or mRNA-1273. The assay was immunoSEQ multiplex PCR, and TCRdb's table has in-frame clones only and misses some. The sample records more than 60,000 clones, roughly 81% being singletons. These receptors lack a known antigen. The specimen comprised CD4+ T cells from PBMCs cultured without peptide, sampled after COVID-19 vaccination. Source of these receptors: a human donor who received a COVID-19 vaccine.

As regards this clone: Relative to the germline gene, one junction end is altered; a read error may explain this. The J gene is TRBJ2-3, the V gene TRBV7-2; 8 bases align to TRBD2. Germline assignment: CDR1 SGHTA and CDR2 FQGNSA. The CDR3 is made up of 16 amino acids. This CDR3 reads CASSLAGAGVRDTQYF. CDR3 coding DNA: TGTGCCAGCAGCCTAGCTGGAGCGGGGGTCCGAGATACGCAGTATTTT.

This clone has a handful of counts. CDR3 residues: CASAQGTDYGYTF. Written as DNA, the CDR3 is TGTGCTAGTGCCCAAGGGACGGATTATGGCTACACCTTC. This rearrangement joins TRBV12-5 to TRBJ1-2; a weak D match, TRBD1 (5 bases). CDR3 size: 13 residues. The germline V and J ends were trimmed by 7 bases and 5 bases, with 14 bases remaining between them. Germline V gene lookup returns CDR1 LGHNT and CDR2 FRNRAP. Using reference TRBV12-5 and TRBJ1-2 for the parts outside the CDR3, the full variable domain is DARVTQTPRHKVTEMGQEVTMRCQPILGHNTVFWYRQTMMQGLELLAYFRNRAPLDDSGMPKDRFSAEMPDATLATLKIQPSEPRDSAVYFCASAQGTDYGYTFGSGTRLTVV.

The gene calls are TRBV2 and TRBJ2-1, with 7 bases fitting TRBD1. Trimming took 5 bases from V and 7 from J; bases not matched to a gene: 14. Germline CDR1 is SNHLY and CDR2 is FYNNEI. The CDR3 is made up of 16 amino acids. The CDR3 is CASSPKTGPRENEQFF. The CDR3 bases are TGTGCCAGCAGTCCCAAGACAGGGCCAAGGGAAAATGAGCAGTTCTTC.

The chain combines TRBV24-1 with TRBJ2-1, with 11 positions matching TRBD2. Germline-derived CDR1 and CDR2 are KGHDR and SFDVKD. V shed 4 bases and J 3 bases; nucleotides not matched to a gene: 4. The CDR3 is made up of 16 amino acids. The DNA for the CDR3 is TGTGCCACCAGTGACCCGCTAGCGGGGGGCTACAATGAGCAGTTCTTC. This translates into CATSDPLAGGYNEQFF.

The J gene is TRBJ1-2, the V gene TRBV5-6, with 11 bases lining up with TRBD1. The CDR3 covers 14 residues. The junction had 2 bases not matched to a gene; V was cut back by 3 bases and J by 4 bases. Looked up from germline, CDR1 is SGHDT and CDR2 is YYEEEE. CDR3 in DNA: TGTGCCAGCAGCTGGGACAGGGGGACCTATGGCTACACCTTC. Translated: CASSWDRGTYGYTF.

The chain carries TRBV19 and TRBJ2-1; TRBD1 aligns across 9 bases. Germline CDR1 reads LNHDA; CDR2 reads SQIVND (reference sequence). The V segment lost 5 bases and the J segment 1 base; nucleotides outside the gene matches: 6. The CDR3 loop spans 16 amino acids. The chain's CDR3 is CASSDPGTGSYNEQFF. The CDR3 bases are TGTGCCAGTAGTGATCCCGGGACAGGGTCCTACAATGAGCAGTTCTTC.

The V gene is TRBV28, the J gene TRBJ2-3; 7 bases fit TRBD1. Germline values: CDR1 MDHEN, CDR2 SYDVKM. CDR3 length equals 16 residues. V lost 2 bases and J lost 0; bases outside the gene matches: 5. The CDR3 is CASSLPGQTSTDTQYF. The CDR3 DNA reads TGTGCCAGCAGTTTACCGGGACAGACCAGCACAGATACGCAGTATTTT.

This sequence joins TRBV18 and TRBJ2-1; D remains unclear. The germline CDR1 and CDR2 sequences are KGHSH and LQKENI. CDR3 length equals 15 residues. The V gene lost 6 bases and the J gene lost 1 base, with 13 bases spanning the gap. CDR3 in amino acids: CASSRDTISYNEQFF. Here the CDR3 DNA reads TGTGCCAGCTCCCGCGACACGATATCCTACAATGAGCAGTTCTTC.

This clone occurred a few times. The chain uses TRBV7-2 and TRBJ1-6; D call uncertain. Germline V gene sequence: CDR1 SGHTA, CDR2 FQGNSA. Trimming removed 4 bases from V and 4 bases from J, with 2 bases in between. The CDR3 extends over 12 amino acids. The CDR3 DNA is TGTGCCAGCAGCTGGTATAATTCACCCCTCCACTTT. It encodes CASSWYNSPLHF. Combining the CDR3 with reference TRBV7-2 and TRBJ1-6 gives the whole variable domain GAGVSQSPSNKVTEKGKDVELRCDPISGHTALYWYRQSLGQGLEFLIYFQGNSAPDKSGLPSDRFSAERTGGSVSTLTIQRTQQEDSAVYLCASSWYNSPLHFGNGTRLTVT.

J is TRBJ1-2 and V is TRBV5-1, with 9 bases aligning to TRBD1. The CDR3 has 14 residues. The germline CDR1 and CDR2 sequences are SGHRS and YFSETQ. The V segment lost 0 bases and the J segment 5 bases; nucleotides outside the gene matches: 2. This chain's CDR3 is CASSLAGTGYGYTF. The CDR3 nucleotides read TGCGCCAGCAGCTTGGCCGGGACAGGGTATGGCTACACCTTC.

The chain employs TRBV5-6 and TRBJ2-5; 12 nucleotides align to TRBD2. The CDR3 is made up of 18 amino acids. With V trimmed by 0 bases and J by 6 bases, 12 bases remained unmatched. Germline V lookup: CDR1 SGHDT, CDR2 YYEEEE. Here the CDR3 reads CASSLEWLAGGQAKTQYF. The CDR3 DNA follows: TGTGCCAGCAGCTTGGAATGGCTAGCGGGGGGGCAGGCAAAGACCCAGTACTTC.

The CDR3 loop reads CASSFNNEQFF. CDR3 DNA: TGTGCCAGCAGCTTTAACAATGAGCAGTTCTTC. The V gene is TRBV5-4, the J gene TRBJ2-1; D unresolved. This CDR3 has 11 amino acids. V was clipped by 2 bases and J by 5 bases, with 2 bases between them. CDR1 and CDR2 from the germline V gene are SGHNT and YYREEE (reference sequence).

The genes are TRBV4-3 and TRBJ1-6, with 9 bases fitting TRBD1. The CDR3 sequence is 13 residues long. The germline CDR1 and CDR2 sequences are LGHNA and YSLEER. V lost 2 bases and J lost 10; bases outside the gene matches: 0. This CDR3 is CASSQTGGSPLHF. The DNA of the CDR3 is TGCGCCAGCAGCCAAACAGGGGGCTCACCCCTCCACTTT.